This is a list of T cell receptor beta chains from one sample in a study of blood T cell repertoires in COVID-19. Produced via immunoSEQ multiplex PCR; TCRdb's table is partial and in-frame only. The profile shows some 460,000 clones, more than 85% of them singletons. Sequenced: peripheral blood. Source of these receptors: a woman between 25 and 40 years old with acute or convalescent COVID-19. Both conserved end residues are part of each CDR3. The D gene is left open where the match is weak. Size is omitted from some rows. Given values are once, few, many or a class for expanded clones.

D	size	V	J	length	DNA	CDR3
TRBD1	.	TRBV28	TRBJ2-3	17	TGTGCCAGCAGTCCACCCCCTAGGACAGGGTTCCCAGATACGCAGTATTTT	CASSPPPRTGFPDTQYF
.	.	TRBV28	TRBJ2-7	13	TGTGCCAGCAGCCCCGGGGGGCGGTACGAGCAGTACTTC	CASSPGGRYEQYF
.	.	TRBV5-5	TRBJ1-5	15	TGTGCCAGCAGCTTGTATGACAGAGATAATCAGCCCCAGCATTTT	CASSLYDRDNQPQHF
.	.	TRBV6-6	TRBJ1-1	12	TGTGCCAGCACCCTCCCGGGTTCGGAAGCTTTCTTT	CASTLPGSEAFF
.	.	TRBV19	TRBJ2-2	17	TGTGCCAGTAGTCCTTTCTTGGGGACACACAACACCGGGGAGCTGTTTTTT	CASSPFLGTHNTGELFF
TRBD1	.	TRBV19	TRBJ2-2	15	TGTGCCAGTCCCTCCCGACAGGGTTTAACCGGGGAGCTGTTTTTT	CASPSRQGLTGELFF
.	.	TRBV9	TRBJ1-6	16	TGTGCCAGCAGCGATTCCCGGGTCCCCGGAGGTTCACCCCTCCACTTT	CASSDSRVPGGSPLHF
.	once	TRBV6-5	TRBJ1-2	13	TGTGCCAGCAGGCCGATTAGTGTCTATGGCTACACCTTC	CASRPISVYGYTF
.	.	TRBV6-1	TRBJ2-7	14	TGTGCCAGCAGTGAAGCACGGGGGATATACGAGCAGTACTTC	CASSEARGIYEQYF
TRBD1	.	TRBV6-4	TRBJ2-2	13	TGTGCCAGCAGCACAGGGGGCTCCGGGGAGCTGTTTTTT	CASSTGGSGELFF
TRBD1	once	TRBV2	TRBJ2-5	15	TGTGCCAGCAGTGAATTTTCGGGACAGGGAGAGACCCAGTACTTC	CASSEFSGQGETQYF
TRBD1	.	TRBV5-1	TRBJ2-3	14	TGCGCCAGCAGCGAGGGGGCTGAGACAGATACGCAGTATTTT	CASSEGAETDTQYF
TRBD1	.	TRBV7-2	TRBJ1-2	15	TGTGCCAGCAGCTTACCTAACAGGGGGCTCTATGGCTACACCTTC	CASSLPNRGLYGYTF
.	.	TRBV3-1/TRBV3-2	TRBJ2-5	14	TGTGCCAGCAGCCAAGCCAGGGAAGGCGAGACCCAGTACTTC	CASSQAREGETQYF
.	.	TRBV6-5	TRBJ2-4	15	TGTGCCAGCAGTTACTCTGGGGCCGTCAAAAACATTCAGTACTTC	CASSYSGAVKNIQYF
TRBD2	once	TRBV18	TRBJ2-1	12	TGTGCCAGCTCACCCCAGCTAGCGGTTCAGTTCTTC	CASSPQLAVQFF
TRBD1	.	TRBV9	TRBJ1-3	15	TGTGCCAGCAGCGCCGGACAGGGGTCAGGAAACACCATATATTTT	CASSAGQGSGNTIYF
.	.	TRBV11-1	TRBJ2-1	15	TGTGCCAGCAGCACAGGGCTCCAGGTCTACAATGAGCAGTTCTTC	CASSTGLQVYNEQFF
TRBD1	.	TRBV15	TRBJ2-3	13	TGTGCCACCCGGGCAGGGGGCGGAGATACGCAGTATTTT	CATRAGGGDTQYF
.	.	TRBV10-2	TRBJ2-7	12	TGCGCCAGCAGTGGGACATTTTACGAGCAGTACTTC	CASSGTFYEQYF
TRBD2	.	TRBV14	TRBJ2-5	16	TGTGCCAGCAGCCCGCCGACTAGCGCAGTTAGAGAGACCCAGTACTTC	CASSPPTSAVRETQYF
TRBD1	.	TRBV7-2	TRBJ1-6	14	TGTGCCAGCAGCCCGAGCCACAGGGGTTCACCCCTCCACTTT	CASSPSHRGSPLHF
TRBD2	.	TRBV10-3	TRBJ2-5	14	TGTGCCATCCGGACGGGGGGGGTCCAAGAGACCCAGTACTTC	CAIRTGGVQETQYF
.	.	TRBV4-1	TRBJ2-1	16	TGCGCCAGCAGCCCCGGACTAGGGGGAAGGAGCGATGAGCAGTTCTTC	CASSPGLGGRSDEQFF
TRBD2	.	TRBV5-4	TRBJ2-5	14	TGTGCCAGCAGCTTGCGGGGGGGCGGAGAGACCCAGTACTTC	CASSLRGGGETQYF
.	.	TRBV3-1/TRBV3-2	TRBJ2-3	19	TGTGCCAGCAGCCAAGCGTTTGGGTATGGCGGGGGCCCCACAGATACGCAGTATTTT	CASSQAFGYGGGPTDTQYF
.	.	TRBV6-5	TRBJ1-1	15	TGTGCCAGCAGTTACTCGGTGGGGAGTGGGACTGAAGCTTTCTTT	CASSYSVGSGTEAFF
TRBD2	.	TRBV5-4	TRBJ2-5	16	TGTGCCAGCAGCGCCGGGACTAGTAGGAAACAAGAGACCCAGTACTTC	CASSAGTSRKQETQYF
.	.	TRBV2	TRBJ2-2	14	TGTGCCAGCAGCCCGGGACAGAACACCGGGGAGCTGTTTTTT	CASSPGQNTGELFF
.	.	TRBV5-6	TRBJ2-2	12	TGTGCCAGCAGCACTTTTTTCGGGGAGCTGTTTTTT	CASSTFFGELFF
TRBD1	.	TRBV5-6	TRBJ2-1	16	TGTGCCAGCAGCGTACCCGGGACAGGGGCCTACAATGAGCAGTTCTTC	CASSVPGTGAYNEQFF
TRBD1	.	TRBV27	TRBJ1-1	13	TGTGCCAGCAGTTTGAACTGGGACAGTGAAGCTTTCTTT	CASSLNWDSEAFF
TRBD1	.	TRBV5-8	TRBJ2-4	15	TGTGCCAGCGGCGGACAGGCGGTAGCCAAAAACATTCAGTACTTC	CASGGQAVAKNIQYF
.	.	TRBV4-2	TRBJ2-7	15	TGTGCCAGCAGCCAGGCCCCGGGAGATAGCGCGGAGCAGTACTTC	CASSQAPGDSAEQYF
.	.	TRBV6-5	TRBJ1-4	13	TGTGCCAGCAGTTACGCAGGGCACGAAAAACTGTTTTTT	CASSYAGHEKLFF
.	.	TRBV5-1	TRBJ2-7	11	TGCGCCAGCAGCACAGGCTACGAGCAGTACTTC	CASSTGYEQYF
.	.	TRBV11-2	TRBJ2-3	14	TGTGCCAGCAGCCATCTTAGATGGGCGGATACGCAGTATTTT	CASSHLRWADTQYF
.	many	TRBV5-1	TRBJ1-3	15	TGCGCCAGCAGCTTGGAAGGACAGTTTGGAAACACCATATATTTT	CASSLEGQFGNTIYF
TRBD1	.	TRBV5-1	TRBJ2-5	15	TGCGCCAGCAGCTATGGGACAGGAACCCAAGAGACCCAGTACTTC	CASSYGTGTQETQYF
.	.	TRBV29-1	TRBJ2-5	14	TGCAGCGTCGGCGCCAGATTGTCGGAGGAGACCCAGTACTTC	CSVGARLSEETQYF
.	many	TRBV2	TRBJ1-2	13	TGTGCCAGCAGTGATTATCTTCACTATGGCTACACCTTC	CASSDYLHYGYTF
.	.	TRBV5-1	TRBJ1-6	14	TGCGCCAGCAGCTTGGAGGGGTATAATTCACCCCTCCACTTT	CASSLEGYNSPLHF
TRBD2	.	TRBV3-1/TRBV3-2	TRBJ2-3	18	TGTGCCAGCAGCTCGGGACTAGCGGGGGGACCCGGGTGGGATACGCAGTATTTT	CASSSGLAGGPGWDTQYF
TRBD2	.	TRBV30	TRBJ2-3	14	TGTGCCTGGAGTGGAACTAGCGGGGTAGATACGCAGTATTTT	CAWSGTSGVDTQYF
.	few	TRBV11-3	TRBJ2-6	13	TGTGCCAGCAGCCCTTTGGGGGCCAACGTCCTGACTTTC	CASSPLGANVLTF
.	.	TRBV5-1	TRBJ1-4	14	TGCGCCAGCAGCTTGGATCCTACGGGTGAAAAACTGTTTTTT	CASSLDPTGEKLFF
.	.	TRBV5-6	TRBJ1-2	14	TGTGCCAGCATCCGAAGGACTGATTCCTATGGCTACACCTTC	CASIRRTDSYGYTF
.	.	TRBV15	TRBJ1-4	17	TGTGCCACCAGCAGAGGCGGCACCCCTGGAGCTAATGAAAAACTGTTTTTT	CATSRGGTPGANEKLFF
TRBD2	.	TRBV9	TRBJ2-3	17	TGTGCCAGCAGCGCCGGGACTAGCGGGGGGTCACTAGATACGCAGTATTTT	CASSAGTSGGSLDTQYF
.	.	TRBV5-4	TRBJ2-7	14	TGTGCCAGCAGCTTTGGCGGGGACAGCTACGAGCAGTACTTC	CASSFGGDSYEQYF